This T cell receptor (beta chain) originates from a study of CD8 T cells in ankylosing spondylitis. Findings of the study overall: Characteristic of ankylosing spondylitis blood, it appeared, was a TCR beta motif comprising fewer than 10 highly homologous variants. Reactive arthritis synovial fluid and blood were previously reported to contain some motif variants.

There are a few counts of this clonotype. No antigen is known for it. As the method for making TCR beta libraries, quantitative 5'-RACE with molecular barcodes was used. TCRdb analysed the 5' RACE reads with MiXCR anew, one entry per CDR3 protein. In the table there are approximately 290,000 distinct CDR3 sequences, around 21% of which are singletons. The sample comprised blood, either unsorted or a sorted T cell fraction (not recorded which). The sequence came from a female donor with ankylosing spondylitis or in good health (not recorded which).

The CDR3 coding sequence is TGTGCCAGCAGCTTAGCGGGAGATGGAAACATTCAGTACTTC. This encodes CASSLAGDGNIQYF. The V gene is TRBV7-2, the J gene TRBJ2-4, with D possibly matching TRBD2 (5 bases). Trimming removed 0 bases at V and 6 bases at J, with 9 bases between. This CDR3 has 14 residues. CDR1 and CDR2 (germline): SGHTA, FQGNSA.